The 11 T cell receptor beta chains reported below all come from one sample, sequenced in a study of CD8 T cells in ankylosing spondylitis (dated by TCRdb to about 2017). The antigens these receptors bind are not known. Library construction relied on 5' RACE. Sequencing took place on an Illumina HiSeq 2500. TCRdb reanalyzed the raw reads on its own, using fastp at Q25 for trimming and MiXCR for clone calling, and kept in-frame beta chains. Each entry is one CDR3 protein sequence, shown with its most common DNA and genes. The sample table contains approximately 300,000 distinct CDR3 sequences; only one count was recorded for around 8% of them. 13% to 15% of the sample is held by the ten biggest clonotypes. General study outcomes and caveats: Blood from ankylosing spondylitis patients appeared to be characterized by a TCR beta motif made up of about 8 highly homologous amino acid variants.

The sequencing sample was made of blood, either unsorted or a sorted T cell fraction (not recorded which). Receptors originate from a male donor with ankylosing spondylitis.

There are many counts of this clonotype. The chain has TRBV20-1 and TRBJ2-7, with 11 positions matching TRBD2. Germline CDR1 is DFQATT and CDR2 is SNEGSKA (reference sequence). This CDR3 contains 16 residues. Germline trimming cut 0 bases from V and 3 bases from J; bases unmatched to any gene: 7. CDR3 residues: CSARDVGLAEDYEQYF. CDR3 nucleotide sequence: TGCAGTGCTAGAGATGTGGGACTAGCGGAAGACTACGAGCAGTACTTC.

This clonotype was counted a few times. The chain couples TRBV4-3 to TRBJ2-7, with D uncertain. V shed 0 bases and J shed 3 bases, with 12 bases lying between them. Germline V gives CDR1 LGHNA, CDR2 YSLEER. The CDR3 is 15 amino acids. The CDR3 reads CASSQEAGPLYEQYF. CDR3 sequence (DNA): TGCGCCAGCAGCCAAGAAGCCGGGCCCCTCTACGAGCAGTACTTC.

In this sample, this clonotype turned up many times. The V and J genes are TRBV12-3 or TRBV12-4 and TRBJ1-1, with TRBD1 as a possible D gene (6 bases). The V end lost 2 bases, the J end lost 5 bases, and 9 bases lay between the germline ends. The CDR3 is 13 amino acids. The CDR3 here is CASSLTGRTEAFF. The CDR3 nucleotides are TGTGCCAGCAGTTTAACAGGGAGGACTGAAGCTTTCTTT.

The chain links TRBV6-5 to TRBJ1-2; D is uncertain. The V gene lost 10 bases and the J gene lost 5 bases, with 14 bases spanning the gap. The CDR3 has 12 residues. Germline V gives CDR1 MNHEY, CDR2 SVGAGI. The CDR3 DNA is TGTGCCACCACAGATTCTGATTATGGCTACACCTTC. The encoded protein is CATTDSDYGYTF.

The chain carries TRBV11-2 and TRBJ2-2; 8 nucleotides align to TRBD2. Germline V CDR1 and CDR2: SGHAT, FQNNGV. The V gene end was trimmed by 5 bases and the J gene end by 5 bases; junction bases not matched to a gene: 16. The CDR3 has 18 residues. CDR3 in DNA: TGTGCCAGCAGCCATAGGGGCCGGGGACTAGGTGTGACCGGGGAGCTGTTTTTT. Translation gives CASSHRGRGLGVTGELFF.

This clonotype was observed a handful of times. The V call is TRBV20-1, the J call TRBJ2-3; the match to TRBD2 covers 10 bases. Germline CDR1 is DFQATT and CDR2 is SNEGSKA (reference sequence). The CDR3 extends over 15 amino acids. V was pared by 4 bases and J by 2 bases, with 6 bases of the junction left unmatched. As DNA, the CDR3 is TGCAGTGCTACGGAGCGGGAGGGGAACACAGATACGCAGTATTTT. As protein: CSATEREGNTDTQYF.

The chain employs TRBV5-1 and TRBJ2-2, with 8 nucleotides matching TRBD1. The J segment lost 5 bases and the V segment lost 4 bases, leaving 10 bases of the junction unmatched. Germline loops: CDR1 SGHRS, CDR2 YFSETQ. CDR3 length: 16 amino acids. This CDR3 is CASSAQGQGGTGELFF. The CDR3 bases are TGCGCCAGCAGCGCCCAAGGACAGGGCGGGACCGGGGAGCTGTTTTTT.

This sequence joins TRBV20-1 and TRBJ1-1; a weak D match, TRBD1 (5 bases). The length of the CDR3 is 14 residues. Germline values: CDR1 DFQATT, CDR2 SNEGSKA (reference sequence). Trimming left V 3 bases short and J 1 base short, with 12 bases between. This CDR3 is CSASQGWENTEAFF. In DNA, the CDR3 is TGCAGTGCTAGTCAGGGTTGGGAGAACACTGAAGCTTTCTTT.

There are many counts of this clonotype. The chain recombines TRBV20-1 with TRBJ2-3, with D tentatively TRBD2 (6 bases). Per germline, CDR1 DFQATT and CDR2 SNEGSKA (reference sequence). The CDR3 totals 15 residues. V dropped 6 bases and J dropped 1 base, with 17 bases sitting between them. CDR3 sequence reads: CSAPPPGLRTDTQYF. The CDR3 coding sequence is TGCAGTGCCCCGCCCCCGGGACTCCGCACAGATACGCAGTATTTT.

The gene calls are TRBV7-9 and TRBJ1-6, with TRBD1 identical over 9 bases. Per germline, CDR1 SEHNR and CDR2 FQNEAQ (reference sequence). This CDR3 region has 16 residues. V shed 3 bases and J 7 bases; nucleotides not matched to a gene: 7. CDR3 nucleotides: TGTGCCAGCAGCTTCCGATCCGGGACAGGGAATTCACCCCTCCACTTT. Its protein is CASSFRSGTGNSPLHF. The full variable domain, its missing parts supplied by reference TRBV7-9 and TRBJ1-6, is DTGVSQNPRHKITKRGQNVTFRCDPISEHNRLYWYRQTLGQGPEFLTYFQNEAQLEKSRLLSDRFSAERPKGSFSTLEIQRTEQGDSAMYLCASSFRSGTGNSPLHFGNGTRLTVT.

For the CDR3, the DNA is TGTGCCACCAGTGACGAAAGTACATCCGGGGAGCTGTTTTTT. Translated: CATSDESTSGELFF. The V gene is TRBV24-1, the J gene TRBJ2-2; D not certain. The CDR3 is made up of 14 amino acids. The germline V gene has CDR1 KGHDR and CDR2 SFDVKD. V dropped 4 bases and J dropped 6 bases, with 11 bases sitting between them.